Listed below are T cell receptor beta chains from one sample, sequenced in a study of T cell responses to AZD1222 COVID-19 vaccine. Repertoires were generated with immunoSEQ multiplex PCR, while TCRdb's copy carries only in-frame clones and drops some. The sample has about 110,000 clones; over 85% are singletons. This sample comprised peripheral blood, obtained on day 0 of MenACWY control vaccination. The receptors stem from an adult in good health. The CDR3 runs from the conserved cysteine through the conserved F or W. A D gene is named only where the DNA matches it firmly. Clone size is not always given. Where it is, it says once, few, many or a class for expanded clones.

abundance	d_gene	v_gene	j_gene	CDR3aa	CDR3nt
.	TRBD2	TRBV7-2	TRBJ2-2	CASSRWGLAGTGELFF	TGTGCCAGCAGCCGTTGGGGGCTAGCGGGCACCGGGGAGCTGTTTTTT
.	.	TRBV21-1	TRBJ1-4	CASVLPGLTNEKLFF	TGTGCCAGCGTCCTACCGGGACTAACTAATGAAAAACTGTTTTTT
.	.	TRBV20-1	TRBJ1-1	CSASEGNTEAFF	TGCAGTGCTAGTGAAGGGAACACTGAAGCTTTCTTT
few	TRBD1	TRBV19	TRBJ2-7	CASRTTGQGEDEQYF	TGTGCCAGTAGAACTACGGGACAGGGAGAGGACGAGCAGTACTTC
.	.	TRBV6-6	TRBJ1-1	CASRDNEAFF	TGTGCCAGCCGGGACAACGAGGCTTTCTTT
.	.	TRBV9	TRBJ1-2	CASSVGQGLFYGYTF	TGTGCCAGCAGCGTAGGACAAGGCCTCTTCTATGGCTACACCTTC
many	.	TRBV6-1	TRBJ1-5	CASSEIVGGNQPQHF	TGTGCCAGCAGTGAAATCGTCGGGGGCAATCAGCCCCAGCATTTT
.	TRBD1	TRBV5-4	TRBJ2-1	CASSFRQGEYNEQFF	TGTGCCAGCAGTTTTCGACAGGGCGAATACAATGAGCAGTTCTTC
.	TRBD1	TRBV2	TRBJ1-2	CASSIGQASYGYTF	TGTGCCAGCAGCATAGGACAGGCCAGCTATGGCTACACCTTC
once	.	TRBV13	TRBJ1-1	CASSLSKGQANTEAFF	TGTGCCAGCAGCTTGTCTAAAGGGCAGGCGAACACTGAAGCTTTCTTT
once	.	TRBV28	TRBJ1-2	CASSPTTNYGYTF	TGTGCCAGCAGCCCGACAACCAACTATGGCTACACCTTC
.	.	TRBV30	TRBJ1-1	CAWSVRWVGDTEAFF	TGTGCCTGGAGTGTACGTTGGGTGGGTGACACTGAAGCTTTCTTT
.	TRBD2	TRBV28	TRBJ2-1	CASSSMGLAGGYNEQFF	TGTGCCAGCAGTTCAATGGGACTAGCGGGGGGGTACAATGAGCAGTTCTTC
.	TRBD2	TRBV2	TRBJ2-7	CASSESGGGPYEQYF	TGTGCCAGCAGTGAAAGCGGGGGTGGCCCTTACGAGCAGTACTTC
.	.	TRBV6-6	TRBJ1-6	CASRPEERRNSPLHF	TGTGCCAGCAGGCCAGAAGAGCGGAGAAATTCACCCCTCCACTTT
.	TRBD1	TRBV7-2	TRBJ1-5	CASSIQGKDNQPQHF	TGTGCCAGCAGCATACAGGGGAAGGACAATCAGCCCCAGCATTTT
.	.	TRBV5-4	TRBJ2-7	CASSLGGTEQYF	TGTGCCAGCAGCTTGGGGGGAACCGAGCAGTACTTC